This TCR beta chain originates from a study of T-cell memory formation after mild COVID-19. The CDR3 is 14 residues long. Trimming left V 4 bases short and J 7 bases short, with 16 bases between. TCRdb re-called the 5' RACE reads through MiXCR, storing one row per CDR3 protein. The sample has about 180,000 distinct CDR3 sequences, 16% seen once. This clonotype was seen a few times. The source is an adult woman who had mild COVID-19 (a few samples of this study predate the infection). Cell type and time point are not known. Material for sequencing was PBMCs or a T cell subset sorted from them (not recorded which). The V call is TRBV12-3 or TRBV12-4, the J call TRBJ1-2; tentative D call: TRBD1 (5 bases). For the CDR3, the DNA is TGTGCCAGCAGTTCCGGGACGTCTTCCCGTGGCTACACCTTC. The encoded protein is CASSSGTSSRGYTF.